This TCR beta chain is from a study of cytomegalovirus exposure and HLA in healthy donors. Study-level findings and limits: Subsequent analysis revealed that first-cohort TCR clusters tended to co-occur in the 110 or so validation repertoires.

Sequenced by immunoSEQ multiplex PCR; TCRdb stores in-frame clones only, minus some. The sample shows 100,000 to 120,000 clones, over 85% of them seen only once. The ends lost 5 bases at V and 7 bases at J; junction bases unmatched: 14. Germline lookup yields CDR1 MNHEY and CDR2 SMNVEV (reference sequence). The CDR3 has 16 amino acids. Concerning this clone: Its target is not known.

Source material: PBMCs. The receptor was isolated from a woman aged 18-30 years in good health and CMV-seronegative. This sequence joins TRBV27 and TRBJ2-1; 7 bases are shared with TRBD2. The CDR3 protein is CASSRRTRRVFNEQFF. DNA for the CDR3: TGTGCCAGCAGTCGCCGGACTAGGCGGGTTTTTAATGAGCAGTTCTTC.